This TCR beta chain was identified during a study of T cells in Graves' hyperthyroidism and ophthalmopathy. Cells are PBMCs isolated from 10 ml of fresh blood. Amplification yielded TCR beta CDR3 regions, with RNA transcripts as the source. RT-PCR in the first round (using the HTBI primer set) targeted the TCR CDR3. TCRdb redid the calling of the multiplex PCR reads with MiXCR, one entry per CDR3 protein. The sample has under 600,000 distinct CDR3 sequences; roughly 16% are singletons. Germline V gene data show CDR1 as MGHRA and CDR2 as YSYEKL. The CDR3 is 13 residues long. Trimming took 4 bases from V and 10 from J; bases not matched to a gene: 7. This clonotype has just one count.

This TCR was sampled from a woman between 40 and 55 years old with Graves' ophthalmopathy. Material: blood. This sequence joins TRBV4-1 and TRBJ2-1; 7 bases map to TRBD2. The CDR3 coding sequence is TGCGCCAGCAGCCCCATGCAGGGAGGGGAGCAGTTCTTC. Encoded protein: CASSPMQGGEQFF.